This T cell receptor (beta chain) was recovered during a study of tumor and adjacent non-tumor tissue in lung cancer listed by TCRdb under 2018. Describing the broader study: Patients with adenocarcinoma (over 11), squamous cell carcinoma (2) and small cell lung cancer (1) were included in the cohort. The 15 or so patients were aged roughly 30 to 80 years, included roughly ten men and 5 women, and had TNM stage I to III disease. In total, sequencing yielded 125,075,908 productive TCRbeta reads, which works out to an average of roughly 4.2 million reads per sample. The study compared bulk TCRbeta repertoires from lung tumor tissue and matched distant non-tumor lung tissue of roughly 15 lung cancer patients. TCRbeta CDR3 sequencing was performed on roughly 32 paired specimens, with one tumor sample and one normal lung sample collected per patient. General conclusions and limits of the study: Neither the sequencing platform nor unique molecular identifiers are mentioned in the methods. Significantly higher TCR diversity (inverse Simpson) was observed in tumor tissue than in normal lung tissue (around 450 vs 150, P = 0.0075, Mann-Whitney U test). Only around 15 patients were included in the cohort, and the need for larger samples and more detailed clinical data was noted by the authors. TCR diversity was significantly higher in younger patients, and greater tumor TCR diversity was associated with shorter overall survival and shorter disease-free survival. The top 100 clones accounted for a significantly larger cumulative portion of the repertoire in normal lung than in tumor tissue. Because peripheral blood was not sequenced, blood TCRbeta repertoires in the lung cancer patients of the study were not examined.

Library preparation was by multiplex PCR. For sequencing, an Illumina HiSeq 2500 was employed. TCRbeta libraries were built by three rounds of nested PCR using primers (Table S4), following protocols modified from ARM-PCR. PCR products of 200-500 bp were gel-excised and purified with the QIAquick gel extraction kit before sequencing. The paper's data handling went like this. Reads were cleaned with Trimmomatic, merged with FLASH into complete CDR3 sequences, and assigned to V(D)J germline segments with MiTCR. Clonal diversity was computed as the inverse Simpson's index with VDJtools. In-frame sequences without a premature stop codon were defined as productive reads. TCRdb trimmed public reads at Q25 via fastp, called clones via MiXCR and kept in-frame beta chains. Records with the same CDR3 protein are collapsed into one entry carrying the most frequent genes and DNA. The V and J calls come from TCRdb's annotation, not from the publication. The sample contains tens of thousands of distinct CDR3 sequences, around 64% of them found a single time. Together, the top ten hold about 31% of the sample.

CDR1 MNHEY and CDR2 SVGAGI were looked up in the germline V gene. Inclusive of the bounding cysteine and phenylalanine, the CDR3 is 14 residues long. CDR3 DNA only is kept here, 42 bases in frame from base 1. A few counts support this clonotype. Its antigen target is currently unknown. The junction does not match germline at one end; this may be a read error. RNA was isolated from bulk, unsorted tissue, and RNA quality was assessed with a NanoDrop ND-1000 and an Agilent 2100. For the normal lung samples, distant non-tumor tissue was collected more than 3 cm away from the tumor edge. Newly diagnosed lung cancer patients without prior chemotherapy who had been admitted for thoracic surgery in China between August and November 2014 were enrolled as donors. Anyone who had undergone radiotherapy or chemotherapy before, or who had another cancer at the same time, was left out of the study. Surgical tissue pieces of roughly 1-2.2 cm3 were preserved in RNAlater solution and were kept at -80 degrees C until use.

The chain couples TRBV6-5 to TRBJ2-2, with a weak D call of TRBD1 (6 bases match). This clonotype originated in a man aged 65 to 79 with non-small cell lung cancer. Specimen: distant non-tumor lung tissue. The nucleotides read TGTGCCGGCAGCTCAGGGTGGGACACCGTGGAGCTGTTTTTT. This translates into CAGSSGWDTVELFF.